This TCR beta chain was documented in a study of beta chain features in type 1 diabetes. Study conclusions and caveats: Moderate yet significant TCRB CDR3 shortening was seen in Type 1 diabetes patients in all four CD4+ subsets.

Between the trimmed V and J ends, which lost 4 bases and 2 bases, there was a span of 17 bases. CDR3 size: 16 residues. Germline V CDR1 and CDR2: SGDLS, YYNGEE. The study reverse transcribed the entire isolated RNA, so it sequenced expressed TCRB transcripts. TCRdb's copy holds only in-frame clones and misses some; the assay was immunoSEQ multiplex PCR. The data hold some 290,000 clones, with roughly an eighth observed a single time. A remark on this clone: Its antigen is as yet unknown.

Sequenced: naive CD4+ T cells from blood. V and J are TRBV9 and TRBJ2-3; D is possibly TRBD1 (5 bases). The sequence was collected from a man aged 25 to 40 with type 1 diabetes. The CDR3 sequence: CASSNSLPGFTDTQYF. As DNA, the CDR3 is TGTGCCAGCAGCAACAGTCTTCCAGGGTTCACAGATACGCAGTATTTT.